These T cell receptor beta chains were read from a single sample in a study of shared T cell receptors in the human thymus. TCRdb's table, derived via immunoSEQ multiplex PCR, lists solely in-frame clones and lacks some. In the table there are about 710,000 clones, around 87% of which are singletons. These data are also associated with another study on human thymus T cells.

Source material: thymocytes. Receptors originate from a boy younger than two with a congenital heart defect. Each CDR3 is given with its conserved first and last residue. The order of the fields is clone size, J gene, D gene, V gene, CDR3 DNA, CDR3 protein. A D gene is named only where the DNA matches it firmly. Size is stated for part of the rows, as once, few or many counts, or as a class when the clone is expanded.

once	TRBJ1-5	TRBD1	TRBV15	TGTGCCACAAAACCGATTGGGGACAGGGGCAATCAGCCCCAGCATTTT	CATKPIGDRGNQPQHF
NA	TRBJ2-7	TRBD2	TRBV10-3	TGTGCCATCAGTGGAGGTCGGGAGGGCCTCTTGGGGGAGCAGTACTTC	CAISGGREGLLGEQYF
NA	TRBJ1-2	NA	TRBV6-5	TGTGCCAGCAGTTCCGGGACGGATGGACTATGGGGCTACACCTTC	CASSSGTDGLWGYTF
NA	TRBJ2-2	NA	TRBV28	TGTGCCAGCATTGGAGGTGCGCGGACCGGGGAGCTGTTTTTT	CASIGGARTGELFF
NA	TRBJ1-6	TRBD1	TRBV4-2	TGTGCCAGCAGCCAACGACAGGGGGGCGGAAGCTCCTATAATTCACCCCTCCACTTT	CASSQRQGGGSSYNSPLHF
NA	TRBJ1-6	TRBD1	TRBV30	TGTGCCGTACACAGGGGGATAATGTATAATTCACCCCTCCACTTT	CAVHRGIMYNSPLHF
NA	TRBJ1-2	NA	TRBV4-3	TGCGCCAGCAGCACGCATAGCGCAGATATTAGCTATGGCTACACCTTC	CASSTHSADISYGYTF
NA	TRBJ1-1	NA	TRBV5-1	TGCGCCAGCAGCTTGGCCGGAGGGATGAACACTGAAGCTTTCTTT	CASSLAGGMNTEAFF
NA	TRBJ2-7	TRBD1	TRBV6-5	TGTGCCAGCAGCCCCGGACAGGGGTTCTACGAGCAGTACTTC	CASSPGQGFYEQYF
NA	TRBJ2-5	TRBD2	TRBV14	TGTGCCAGCAGCCAGGAGTCACTAGCGTTGTACGAGACCCAGTACTTC	CASSQESLALYETQYF
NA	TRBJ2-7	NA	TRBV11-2	TGTGCCAGCAGCTTAATACCGAGCTCCTACGAGCAGTACTTC	CASSLIPSSYEQYF
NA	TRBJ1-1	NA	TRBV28	TGTGCCACCTCACGGGGGAACACTGAAGCTTTCTTT	CATSRGNTEAFF
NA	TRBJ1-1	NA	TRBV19	TGTGCCAGTAGTCCCGGACAGCAACGTGAAGCTTTCTTT	CASSPGQQREAFF
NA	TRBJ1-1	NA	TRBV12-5	TGTGCTAGTGGTTCCCTCGTCACTGAAGCTTTCTTT	CASGSLVTEAFF
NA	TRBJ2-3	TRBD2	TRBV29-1	TGCAGCGTTGGGTGGCGGGAGAGAGCAGATACGCAGTATTTT	CSVGWRERADTQYF
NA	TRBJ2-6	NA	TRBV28	TGTGCCAGCAGTCGAACCCTTTTAGAGACGGGCTCTGGGGCCAACGTCCTGACTTTC	CASSRTLLETGSGANVLTF
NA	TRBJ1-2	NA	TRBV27	TGTGCCAGCAGTTTCGGTTTTAACTATGGCTACACCTTC	CASSFGFNYGYTF
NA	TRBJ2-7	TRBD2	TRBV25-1	TGTGCCAGCAGTGCCCCTCCGGGGGGGCGTATGGCGGAAGAGCAGTACTTC	CASSAPPGGRMAEEQYF
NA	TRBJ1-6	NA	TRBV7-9	TGTGCCAGCAGCTTAGAGGCAGTAGAGCGTAATTCACCCCTCCACTTT	CASSLEAVERNSPLHF
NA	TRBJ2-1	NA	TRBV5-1	TGCGCCAGCAGTGGGGGGGGCTGGGACAATGAGCAGTTCTTC	CASSGGGWDNEQFF
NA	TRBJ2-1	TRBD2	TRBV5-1	TGCGCCAGCAGCTTGGATAGCGGGGGCCATCTAGGTGAGCAGTTCTTC	CASSLDSGGHLGEQFF
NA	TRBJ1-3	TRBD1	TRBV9	TGTGCCAGCAGCCCTCCGGGACAGGGGACCCTCTCTGGAAACACCATATATTTT	CASSPPGQGTLSGNTIYF
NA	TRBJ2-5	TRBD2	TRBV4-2	TGTGCCAGCAGCCAAGCGGCGAGCGGGGGACAAGAGACCCAGTACTTC	CASSQAASGGQETQYF
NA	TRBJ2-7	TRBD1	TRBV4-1	TGCGCCAGCAGCCAAGGGGCGCCCGGGACAGCAAAAGTCGGGCAGTACTTC	CASSQGAPGTAKVGQYF
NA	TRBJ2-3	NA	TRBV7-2	TGTGCCAGCAGCCAACCTGGCAGACTTCCCCCCGATACGCAGTATTTT	CASSQPGRLPPDTQYF
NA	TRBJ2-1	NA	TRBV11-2	TGTGCCAGCAGCCCAACCAGGGGCTGCAATGAGCAGTTCTTC	CASSPTRGCNEQFF
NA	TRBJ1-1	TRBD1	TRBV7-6	TGTGCCAGCAGCTTAGTAGTAGACGAGACAGGGAGGGAAGCTTTCTTT	CASSLVVDETGREAFF
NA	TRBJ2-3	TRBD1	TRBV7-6	TGTGCCAGCAGCTTAGAGAGGACAGGGGACTTCACAGATACGCAGTATTTT	CASSLERTGDFTDTQYF